This TCR beta chain was obtained from a study of cytomegalovirus exposure and HLA in healthy donors. About the research overall: As an earlier analysis found, roughly 170 million T cells yielded about 100 million unique TCR beta sequences. General study results and limits: HLA-A and HLA-B allele assignments for most subjects were reportedly predicted accurately using TCR beta sequences. Analyzed later, most CMV-associated TCR beta chains appeared HLA-restricted. It is likely that the observed cluster of highly shared sequence variants was a sequencing artifact.

V shed 1 base and J shed 7 bases, with 14 bases lying between them. The CDR3 consists of 14 residues. The germline CDR1 and CDR2 sequences are SGHRS and YFSETQ. The PCR ran on 60 Vbeta and 13 Jbeta primers. Some clones are missing from TCRdb's copy, which holds only in-frame ones; the method was immunoSEQ multiplex PCR. Of 15,000 to 20,000 clones listed, roughly 70% are singletons. This clone showed up just once. Its antigen is currently unknown. The clonotype comes from a man younger than 35 in good health and CMV-seronegative. Material for sequencing was PBMCs. The rearrangement joins TRBV5-1 to TRBJ1-2, with D tentatively TRBD1 (6 bases). In DNA, the CDR3 is TGCGCCAGCAGCTTGTTTGGGGGGGCCGGTGGCTACACCTTC. Translation gives CASSLFGGAGGYTF.